This T cell receptor (beta chain) was retrieved from a study of blood T cell repertoires in COVID-19 (dated by TCRdb to about 2020). Background on the whole study: The collaborator samples originated in the United States, Italy and Spain and spanned the acute and convalescent phases of COVID-19. The material from the prospective study consisted of cDNA or gDNA derived from T cells, B-cell-depleted T cells, or PBMCs. Subjects who had been exposed to COVID-19, were actively infected with it, or had recovered from it provided the deeply sampled blood TCRbeta repertoires that made up the dataset. A freely available public database, intended as a resource for researchers studying the immune response to SARS-CoV-2, is where the repertoires were released. The samples were drawn from two sources: the first 160 participants of the ongoing ImmuneRACE study, and over 950 subjects contributed by 6 global collaborators. Nearly every sample came with metadata listing a de-identified subject ID, COVID-19 status, age in years and sex. Where HLA class I and class II types were available, the types were taken from metadata supplied by the sample provider, not from assay-based typing.

TCRbeta CDR3 regions were amplified from genomic DNA by means of the immunoSEQ Assay, a bias-controlled multiplex PCR. As for the authors' bioinformatics: Nucleated cell counts per sample were estimated from amplification of reference gene primers within the assay. Sequence reads were collapsed and filtered to measure the absolute abundance of every unique TCRbeta CDR3 rearrangement. For each sample, productive Simpson clonality was calculated as the square root of Simpson's diversity index over productive rearrangements. TCRdb provides this immuneACCESS table in a form limited to in-frame rearrangements. Some clones are lacking; in checked studies, under half of them reflect an unresolved V gene, and why the rest are absent is not known. That table supplies the V and J calls and clone size; D and trimming were determined from the DNA. The sample records 200,000 to 250,000 clones, 70% to 90% of which are singletons. The top ten clones comprise 1.6% of the sample.

In the prospective study, participants were roughly 18 to 95 years old, resided in about two dozen geographic areas of the United States, and were enrolled through a virtual design. To assign participants to cohorts, the prospective study relied on clinical history that participants themselves reported in a screening survey and a study questionnaire. For ImmuneRACE Cohort 3, a participant was defined as recovered based on two consecutive negative NP/OP PCR tests, clearance by a healthcare professional, or resolution of symptoms. Mobile phlebotomists in the prospective study collected whole blood, serum and a nasopharyngeal or oropharyngeal swab from every participant. Over a roughly 2-month period, participants in the prospective study had the option of providing additional blood draws and questionnaires. Before DNA extraction, prospective study blood samples were shipped either frozen or at room temperature.

The research as a whole found: The quantity of clinical and demographic metadata differed by source and by participant and was supplied without curation.

Comment on this clone: Its antigen is unknown. Per-base qualities were not stored, and no clone one base away is much larger.

Including cysteine and phenylalanine, the CDR3 has 16 amino acids. Only CDR3 DNA is held: 48 bases, read in frame from base 1. The germline V gene gives CDR1 as SGHRS and CDR2 as YFSETQ. Relative to germline, V is missing 2 bases and J is missing 6 bases, with 10 bases of the junction outside any gene match. Source material: PBMCs or T cells enriched from blood (not recorded which). The sequence derives from a woman between 50 and 59 years old who had recovered from COVID-19. This receptor chain uses TRBV5-1 and TRBJ1-1; 10 central bases correspond to TRBD1. The bases are TGCGCCAGCAGCTTCCGACAGGGGGCTCGGGGGCCTGAAGCTTTCTTT. Translated, this is CASSFRQGARGPEAFF.